A selection of T cell receptor beta chains follows, all from one sample in a study of blood T cell repertoires in COVID-19. Measured with immunoSEQ multiplex PCR; TCRdb has only the in-frame clones, and not every one. The table has around 190,000 clones, about four fifths seen once. Sequenced material: peripheral blood. These receptors all come from a woman in her 70s with COVID-19, enrolled during active disease. Each CDR3 is given with its conserved first and last residue. D genes are given only for firm matches. For some rows the clone size is stated as once, few or many, or as a class when expanded; others skip it.

clone size	D gene	V gene	J gene	CDR3 DNA	CDR3 protein
once	NA	TRBV5-1	TRBJ1-1	TGCGCCAGCACGGGGGAGAACACTGAAGCTTTCTTT	CASTGENTEAFF
few	TRBD2	TRBV4-3	TRBJ2-4	TGCGCCAGCAGCCCGGGACTAGCGGGAGTTACGAACATTCAGTACTTC	CASSPGLAGVTNIQYF
NA	TRBD1	TRBV7-8	TRBJ2-2	TGTGCCAGCAGCTTCCAGACAGGGAAGAACACCGGGGAGCTGTTTTTT	CASSFQTGKNTGELFF
NA	TRBD1	TRBV19	TRBJ2-5	TGTGCCAGTACCTCGGACAGGTCGAAAGAGACCCAGTACTTC	CASTSDRSKETQYF
NA	NA	TRBV5-1	TRBJ2-6	TGCGCCAGCAGCGGAGGGGGCCAAGGGGCCAACGTCCTGACTTTC	CASSGGGQGANVLTF
NA	NA	TRBV7-2	TRBJ1-6	TGTGCCAGCAGCTTCGGTGATTCACCCCTCCACTTT	CASSFGDSPLHF
NA	NA	TRBV5-6	TRBJ1-3	TGTGCCAGCAGCTTATCCGGCAGGTCGGGAAACACCATATATTTT	CASSLSGRSGNTIYF
NA	NA	TRBV28	TRBJ1-2	TGTGCCAGCAGTTTGGGGGGGTACTATGGCTACACCTTC	CASSLGGYYGYTF
few	NA	TRBV30	TRBJ1-4	TGTGCCTGGGCCGGAGGTTTTAATGAAAAACTGTTTTTT	CAWAGGFNEKLFF
NA	TRBD1	TRBV24-1	TRBJ1-1	TGTGCCACCAGTGACTCGACAGGGTTCACTGAAGCTTTCTTT	CATSDSTGFTEAFF
NA	TRBD1	TRBV2	TRBJ2-3	TGTGCCACTCCACGGACAGGGGCCACAGATACGCAGTATTTT	CATPRTGATDTQYF
NA	TRBD2	TRBV7-6	TRBJ2-3	TGTGCCAGCAGCTTAGAACTAGCGGGATCGACAGATACGCAGTATTTT	CASSLELAGSTDTQYF
NA	NA	TRBV28	TRBJ2-2	TGTGCCAGCAGTTTAACGGGTTACACCGGGGAGCTGTTTTTT	CASSLTGYTGELFF
few	NA	TRBV2	TRBJ1-1	TGTGCCAGCGGAACGACAGAGAACACTGAAGCTTTCTTT	CASGTTENTEAFF
NA	TRBD2	TRBV5-1	TRBJ2-2	TGCGCCAGCAGCCCCACCCGCTGGACTAGCGGGAAGAACACCGGGGAGCTGTTTTTT	CASSPTRWTSGKNTGELFF
NA	TRBD2	TRBV9	TRBJ2-7	TGTGCCAGCAACCGAATGGGGGGGGAGCAGTACTTC	CASNRMGGEQYF
once	NA	TRBV11-2	TRBJ2-1	TGTGCCAGCAGCTTAGCCCCGACTTCTAGCTCCTACAATGAGCAGTTCTTC	CASSLAPTSSSYNEQFF
NA	TRBD2	TRBV5-3	TRBJ2-1	TGTGCCAGAAGGCCTTTACCCGGGGATCCGGGACTAGCGGGAGTTTTTGAGCAGTTCTTC	CARRPLPGDPGLAGVFEQFF
NA	NA	TRBV27	TRBJ2-1	TGTGCCAGCACCAGGAGGCTGGCCACCTACAATGAGCAGTTCTTC	CASTRRLATYNEQFF
NA	TRBD1	TRBV6-6	TRBJ2-5	TGTGCCAGCCTACATACAGAGGGACAGCAAGAGACCCAGTACTTC	CASLHTEGQQETQYF
NA	NA	TRBV7-9	TRBJ1-4	TGTGCCAGCATTAAGCTAAATGAAAAACTGTTTTTT	CASIKLNEKLFF
once	TRBD2	TRBV28	TRBJ2-1	TGTGCCAGCAGTTGGGTAGCGGGAGGGTTCAATGAGCAGTTCTTC	CASSWVAGGFNEQFF
NA	TRBD2	TRBV5-6	TRBJ2-1	TGTGCCAGCAGCTCATTAGGACTAGCGGGAGGGAATTACAATGAGCAGTTCTTC	CASSSLGLAGGNYNEQFF
few	NA	TRBV27	TRBJ2-7	TGTGCCAGCAGTTCGGTGCGGGGAAGCGAATACTCCTACGAGCAGTACTTC	CASSSVRGSEYSYEQYF
NA	TRBD1	TRBV28	TRBJ2-3	TGTGCCAGCAGTTCCGCCCCGGGACAGAGTAAGCCAGATACGCAGTATTTT	CASSSAPGQSKPDTQYF
NA	NA	TRBV6-6	TRBJ1-2	TGTGCCAGCAGTACGACAACTCTAGGGGACTATGGCTACACCTTC	CASSTTTLGDYGYTF
NA	NA	TRBV19	TRBJ1-5	TGTGCCAGTAGTTTTCCGGGTCGGGGGGATCAGCCCCAGCATTTT	CASSFPGRGDQPQHF
NA	TRBD2	TRBV6-6	TRBJ2-5	TGTGCCAGCAGTTACCCAAGGGAGGGGTACGACTTC	CASSYPREGYDF
NA	TRBD2	TRBV9	TRBJ2-7	TGTGCCAGCAGCGTACTTAGCGGGTCCTACGAGCAGTACTTC	CASSVLSGSYEQYF
NA	NA	TRBV9	TRBJ2-1	TGTGCCAGCAGCGTAGAAGAGGAAACCTACAATGAGCAGTTCTTC	CASSVEEETYNEQFF
NA	TRBD2	TRBV15	TRBJ2-5	TGTGCCACCAGCAGAGGGACTAGCGTACAAGAGACCCAGTACTTC	CATSRGTSVQETQYF
NA	TRBD2	TRBV13	TRBJ2-7	TGTGCCAGCAGCTTAGGGGGACTAGCGGGTGGGGCGGAGCAGTACTTC	CASSLGGLAGGAEQYF
NA	TRBD1	TRBV30	TRBJ1-1	TGTGCCTGGAGGGACAGGGCCACTGAAGCTTTCTTT	CAWRDRATEAFF
NA	NA	TRBV6-5	TRBJ1-2	TGTGCCAGCAGTTACCCGACTGCCGGATGGACCTTC	CASSYPTAGWTF
NA	NA	TRBV18	TRBJ2-1	TGTGCCAGCTCACCACTGCAGGGTTGGGGCTACAATGAGCAGTTCTTC	CASSPLQGWGYNEQFF
once	NA	TRBV5-6	TRBJ2-2	TGTGCCAGCAGCTGGGCCGTCGGGGAGCTGTTTTTT	CASSWAVGELFF
few	NA	TRBV18	TRBJ2-2	TGTGCCAGCTCCCTATTAGCCGGTCTATCCACCGGGGAGCTGTTTTTT	CASSLLAGLSTGELFF
NA	NA	TRBV5-1	TRBJ1-5	TGCGCCAGCAGCTTGTCGGCAGGCGATCAGCCCCAGCATTTT	CASSLSAGDQPQHF
NA	NA	TRBV19	TRBJ2-3	TGTGCTATAGGATTTTCGATAGGGGGCACAGATACGCAGTATTTT	CAIGFSIGGTDTQYF
NA	TRBD2	TRBV4-1	TRBJ2-1	TGCGCCAGCAGCCAACACCGCGAAACTACTAGCGGGACTGGTAATGAGCAGTTCTTC	CASSQHRETTSGTGNEQFF
NA	TRBD2	TRBV5-1	TRBJ2-2	TGCGCCAGCAGTCTCTCTAGCGGAAACACCGGGGAGCTGTTTTTT	CASSLSSGNTGELFF
NA	TRBD2	TRBV14	TRBJ2-2	TGTGCCAGCAGCCCAAGACAACTCTTAGCGGGGAATACCGGGGAGCTGTTTTTT	CASSPRQLLAGNTGELFF
NA	NA	TRBV29-1	TRBJ1-1	TGCAGCGTTTACACCCTTAAGAACACTGAAGCTTTCTTT	CSVYTLKNTEAFF
once	NA	TRBV5-1	TRBJ2-1	TGCGCCAGCAGCTTTACCAAAAGCGTGAATGAGCAGTTCTTC	CASSFTKSVNEQFF